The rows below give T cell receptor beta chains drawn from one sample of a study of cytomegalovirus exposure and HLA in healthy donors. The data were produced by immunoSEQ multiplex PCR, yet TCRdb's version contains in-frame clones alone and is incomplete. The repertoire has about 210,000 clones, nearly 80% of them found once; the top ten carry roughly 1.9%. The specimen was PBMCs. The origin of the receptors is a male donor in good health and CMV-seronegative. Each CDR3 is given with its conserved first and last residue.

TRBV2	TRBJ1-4	CASTGREGEKLFF
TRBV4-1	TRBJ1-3	CASSQGRGQKAGNTIYF
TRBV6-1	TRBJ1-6	CASSEHAAGNSPLHF
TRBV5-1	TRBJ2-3	CASSRAGTSGRLIPDTQYF
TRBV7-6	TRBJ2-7	CASSLGGAGGLYEQYF
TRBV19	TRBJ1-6	CASSISRGPPLHF
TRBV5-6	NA	CASSLGQGATYEQYF
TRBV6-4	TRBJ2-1	CASSDSEYSEQFF
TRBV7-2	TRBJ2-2	CASSPPVNTGELFF
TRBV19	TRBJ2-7	CASRDRGDYEQYF
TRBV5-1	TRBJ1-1	CASSPGQGYTEAFF
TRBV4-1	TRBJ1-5	CASSQDRDIFPFNQPQHF
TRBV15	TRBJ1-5	CATSRTRGTRDGPQHF
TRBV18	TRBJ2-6	CASSPILGTLPSGANVLTF
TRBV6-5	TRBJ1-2	CASSGQGAVYGYTF
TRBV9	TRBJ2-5	CASSAGGPETQYF
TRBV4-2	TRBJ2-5	CASSPSGAQETQYF
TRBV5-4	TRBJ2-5	CASSLTSGGLQRETQYF
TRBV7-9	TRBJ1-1	CSSSLAQGLNTEAFF
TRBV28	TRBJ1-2	CASSSRDREYGYTF
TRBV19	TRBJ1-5	CASSILQGNQPQHF
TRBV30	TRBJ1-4	CAWKITGSREKLFF
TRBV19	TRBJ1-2	CASSIAQGPTHGYTF
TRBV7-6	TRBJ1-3	CASSYLDRSSGNTIYF
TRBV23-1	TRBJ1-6	CASSQSSSTGGNSPLHF
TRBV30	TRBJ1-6	CAWSVRQASPLHF
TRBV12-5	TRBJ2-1	CASGWSPGDNEQFF
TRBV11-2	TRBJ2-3	CASSLLAGATTDTQYF
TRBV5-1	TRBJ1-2	CASSLDDRGYGYTF
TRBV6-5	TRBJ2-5	CASSSSLAETQYF
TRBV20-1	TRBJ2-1	CSARRNEQFF
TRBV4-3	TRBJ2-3	CASSQHVTGGASTDTQYF
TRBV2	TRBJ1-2	CASTYTGTEYGYTF
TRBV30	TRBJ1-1	CAWTNTLNAFF
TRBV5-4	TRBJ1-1	CASSLEGRTEAFF
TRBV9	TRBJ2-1	CASSAGGTSAFMDNEQFF